This T cell receptor beta chain was observed in a study of cytomegalovirus exposure and HLA in healthy donors. General study results and limits: Exclusion as indistinguishable affected some V segments, including TRBV6-2 and TRBV6-3. Analysis was performed later, and it showed HLA-associated TCR beta chains to be more clonally expanded than equally common others. Reported performance of the classifier showed diagnosis of cytomegalovirus status with high specificity and sensitivity.

Germline V gene lookup returns CDR1 SGHAT and CDR2 FQNNGV. There are 14 residues in the CDR3. Losses at the gene ends were 5 bases for V and 3 bases for J; bases not matched to a gene: 5. Primers for the PCR totalled 60 Vbeta and 13 Jbeta. Original processing methods: Counted up in a later analysis, unique TCR beta chains came to some 82 million, with 9.5 million to 13 million shared. Sequenced by immunoSEQ multiplex PCR; TCRdb stores in-frame clones only, minus some. That table gives V, J and clone size, and the DNA gave D and trimming. The data show some 150,000 clones, around 80% seen once. This clone was detected only once. Antigen unknown.

The sequence came from a male donor in good health and CMV-seronegative. Sequences were obtained from PBMCs. This chain links TRBV11-2 with TRBJ2-7, with TRBD1 matching over 9 bases. CDR3 sequence (DNA): TGTGCCAGCAGCCTGGGGACAGGGAACTACGAGCAGTACTTC. Translated: CASSLGTGNYEQYF.